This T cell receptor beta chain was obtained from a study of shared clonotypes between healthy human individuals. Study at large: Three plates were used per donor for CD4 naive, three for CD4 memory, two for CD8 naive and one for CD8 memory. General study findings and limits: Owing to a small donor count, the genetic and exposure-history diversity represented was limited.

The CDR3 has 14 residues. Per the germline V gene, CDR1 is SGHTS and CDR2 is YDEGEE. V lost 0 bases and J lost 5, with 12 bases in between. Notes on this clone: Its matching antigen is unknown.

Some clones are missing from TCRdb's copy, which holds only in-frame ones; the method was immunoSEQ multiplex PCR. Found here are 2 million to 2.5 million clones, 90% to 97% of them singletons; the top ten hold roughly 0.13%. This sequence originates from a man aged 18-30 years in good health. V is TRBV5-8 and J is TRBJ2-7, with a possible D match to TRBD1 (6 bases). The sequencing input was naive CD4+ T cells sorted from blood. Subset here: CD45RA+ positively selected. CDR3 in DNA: TGTGCCAGCAGCTTGGAAGGGGGACCGCACGAGCAGTACTTC. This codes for CASSLEGGPHEQYF.